The present T cell receptor (beta chain) was sequenced within a study of blood T cell repertoires in COVID-19. About the research overall: Specimens from acute and convalescent COVID-19 originated in the United States, Italy and Spain. From T cells, B-cell-depleted T cells, or PBMCs came the material, which was cDNA or gDNA.

Authors' processing steps: Estimation of nucleated cell counts relied on the amplification of reference gene primers. The table came from immunoSEQ multiplex PCR; TCRdb's copy has only in-frame clones and leaves some out. V and J calls and clone size follow that table, whereas D and trimming were derived from the DNA. The sample yields 150,000 to 200,000 clones, approximately 84% seen once. The CDR3 spans 18 residues. Trimming took 6 bases from V and 8 from J, leaving 29 bases between them. CDR1 and CDR2 from the germline V gene are MNHEY and SVGEGT. This TCR came from a human donor in a cohort sampled during active COVID-19. The genes are TRBV6-2 or TRBV6-3 and TRBJ2-4, with a tentative D call TRBD1 (5 bases). The sequenced sample was peripheral blood. The CDR3 is CASSDLPFSRGLVDIQYF. The CDR3 DNA reads TGTGCCAGCAGCGACTTACCCTTTTCTAGGGGCCTGGTAGACATTCAGTACTTC.